The TCR beta chain under discussion was sequenced for a study of blood T cells in healthy people across ages. Study information: Through template switching, about one barcoded beta molecule was captured per two T cells, as measured in model experiments. Study-level results: Unknown donor CMV status possibly confounded expanded clonotype changes.

The sample holds a few counts of this clonotype. Antigen unknown. PBMCs numbering at least 6 million were isolated per sample. V was clipped by 6 bases and J by 5 bases; unmatched bases: 13. The length of the CDR3 is 16 residues. CDR1 is SNHLY, CDR2 FYNNEI, per germline. The use of a sample-barcoded 5' primer and a J-beta primer mix characterized a second PCR of roughly 7 to 11 cycles. TCRdb re-analysed the 5' RACE reads in MiXCR, keeping a single row per CDR3 protein. The sample carries roughly 1.7 million distinct CDR3 sequences, 34% recorded once. This receptor was taken from a woman aged 25 to 39 in good health. What was sequenced was blood. The chain joins TRBV2 to TRBJ1-5, with 7 bases matching TRBD1. The CDR3 here is CASRSQGGGYDQPQHF. In DNA form, the CDR3 reads TGTGCCAGCAGATCTCAGGGGGGAGGCTACGATCAGCCCCAGCATTTT.